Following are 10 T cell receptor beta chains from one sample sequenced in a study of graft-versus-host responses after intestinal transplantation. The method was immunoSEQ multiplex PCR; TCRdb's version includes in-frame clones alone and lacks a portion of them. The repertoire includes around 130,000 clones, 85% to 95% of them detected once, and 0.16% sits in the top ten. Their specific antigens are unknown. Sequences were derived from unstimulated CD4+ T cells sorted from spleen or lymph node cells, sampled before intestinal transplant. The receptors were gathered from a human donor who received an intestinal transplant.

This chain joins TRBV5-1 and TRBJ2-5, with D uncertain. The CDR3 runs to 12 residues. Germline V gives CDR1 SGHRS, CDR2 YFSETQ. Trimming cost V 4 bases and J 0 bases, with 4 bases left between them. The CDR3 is CASSPDQETQYF. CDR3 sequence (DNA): TGCGCCAGCAGCCCGGACCAAGAGACCCAGTACTTC. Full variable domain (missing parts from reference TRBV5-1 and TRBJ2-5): KAGVTQTPRYLIKTRGQQVTLSCSPISGHRSVSWYQQTPGQGLQFLFEYFSETQRNKGNFPGRFSGRQFSNSRSEMNVSTLELGDSALYLCASSPDQETQYFGPGTRLLVL.

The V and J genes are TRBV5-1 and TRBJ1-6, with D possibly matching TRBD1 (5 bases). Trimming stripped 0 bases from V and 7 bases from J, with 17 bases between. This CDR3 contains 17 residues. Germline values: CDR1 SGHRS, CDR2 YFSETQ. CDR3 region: CASSLGGLYRTNSPLHF. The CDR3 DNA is TGCGCCAGCAGCTTGGGGGGCCTTTATAGGACCAATTCACCCCTCCACTTT.

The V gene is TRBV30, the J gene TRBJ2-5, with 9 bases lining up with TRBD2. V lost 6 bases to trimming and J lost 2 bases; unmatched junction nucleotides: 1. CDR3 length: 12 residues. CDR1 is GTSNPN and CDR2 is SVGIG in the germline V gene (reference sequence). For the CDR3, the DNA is TGTGCCTGTAGCGGGGGACAAGAGACCCAGTACTTC. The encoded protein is CACSGGQETQYF.

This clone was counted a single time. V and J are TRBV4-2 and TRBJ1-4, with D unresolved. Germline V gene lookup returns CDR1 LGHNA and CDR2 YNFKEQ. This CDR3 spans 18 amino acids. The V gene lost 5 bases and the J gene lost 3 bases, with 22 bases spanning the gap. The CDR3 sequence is CASSNKVRESPPNEKLFF. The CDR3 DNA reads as TGTGCCAGCAGCAACAAGGTGAGGGAGAGTCCACCTAATGAAAAACTGTTTTTT.

This chain's CDR3 is CASSPSGYYGYTF. The CDR3 nucleotides are TGTGCCAGCAGCCCTAGCGGCTACTATGGCTACACCTTC. The chain joins TRBV7-3 to TRBJ1-2; D unclear. This CDR3 spans 13 amino acids. V was trimmed by 5 bases and J by 3 bases, leaving 10 bases between them. Per germline, CDR1 SGHTA and CDR2 FQGTGA.

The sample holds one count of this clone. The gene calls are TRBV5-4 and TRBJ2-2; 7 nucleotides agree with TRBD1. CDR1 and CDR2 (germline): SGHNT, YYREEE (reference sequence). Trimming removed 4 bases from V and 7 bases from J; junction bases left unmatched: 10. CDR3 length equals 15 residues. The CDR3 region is CASSPGTAYGGELFF. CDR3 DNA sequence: TGTGCCAGCAGCCCCGGGACAGCATATGGCGGGGAGCTGTTTTTT.

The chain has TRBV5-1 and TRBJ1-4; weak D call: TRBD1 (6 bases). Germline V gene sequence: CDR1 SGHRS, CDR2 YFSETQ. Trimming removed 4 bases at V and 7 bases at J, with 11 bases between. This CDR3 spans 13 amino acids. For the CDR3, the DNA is TGCGCCAGCAGCGGGCGAGGGGGTGAAAAACTGTTTTTT. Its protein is CASSGRGGEKLFF.

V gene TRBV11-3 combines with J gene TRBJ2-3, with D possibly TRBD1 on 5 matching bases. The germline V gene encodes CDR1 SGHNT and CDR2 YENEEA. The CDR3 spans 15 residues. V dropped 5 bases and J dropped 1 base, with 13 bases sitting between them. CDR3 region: CASSHQGSGTDTQYF. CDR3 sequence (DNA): TGTGCCAGCAGCCATCAGGGAAGCGGCACAGATACGCAGTATTTT.

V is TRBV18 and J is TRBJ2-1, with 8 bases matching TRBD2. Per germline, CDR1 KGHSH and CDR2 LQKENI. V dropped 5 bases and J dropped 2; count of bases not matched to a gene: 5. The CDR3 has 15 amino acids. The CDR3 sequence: CASSGSGGAYNEQFF. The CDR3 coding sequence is TGTGCCAGCTCAGGTTCCGGGGGGGCCTACAATGAGCAGTTCTTC.

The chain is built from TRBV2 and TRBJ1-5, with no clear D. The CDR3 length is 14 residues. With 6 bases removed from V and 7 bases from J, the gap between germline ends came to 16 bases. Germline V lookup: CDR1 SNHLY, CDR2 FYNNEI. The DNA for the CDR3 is TGTGCCAGCAGAGTGACGGATGTCGGGCAGCCCCAGCATTTT. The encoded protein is CASRVTDVGQPQHF.